This note documents a single T cell receptor (beta chain) sequence. The antigen remains undetermined. This sample is part of a study of T cell responses to AZD1222 COVID-19 vaccine. Profiled with immunoSEQ multiplex PCR; TCRdb holds only in-frame clones, not every one. The data hold 90,000 to 120,000 clones, with 87% observed a single time. V lost 4 bases and J 7 bases, leaving 21 bases between the germline ends. The CDR3 contains 15 residues. The germline gives CDR1 SGDLS, CDR2 YYNGEE. Study findings and constraints: Baseline seropositivity characterized only a handful of AZD1222 recipients. Increased Spike-specific TCR breadth and depth were observed after two AZD1222 doses. Nearly half of the spike-specific TCRs reportedly recognize variant regions that carry no mutations. Repertoire collection took place solely once the T cell response had peaked.

The source of this sequence is an adult who received the AZD1222 COVID-19 vaccine. The input for sequencing was peripheral blood, taken 28 days after the second AZD1222 dose. The V and J genes are TRBV9 and TRBJ2-7; D is perhaps TRBD1 (5 bases). CDR3 nucleotides: TGTGCCAGCAGCCCAGGACATCCCGCCGGTACGGAGCAGTACTTC. It translates to CASSPGHPAGTEQYF.